The rows below give T cell receptor beta chains drawn from one sample of a study of OX40 agonist ivuxolimab in advanced cancers. Repertoires were generated with immunoSEQ multiplex PCR, while TCRdb's copy carries only in-frame clones and drops some. The sample holds 65,000 to 95,000 clones, 85% to 95% seen once. The source material was CD4+ or CD8+ T cells sorted from blood, sampled in a trial of the OX40 agonist ivuxolimab. The receptors originated from an adult with an advanced solid tumor such as melanoma, head and neck, liver or kidney cancer. The CDR3 runs from the conserved cysteine through the conserved F or W. The D gene is left open where the match is weak. Only part of the rows carry a size: once, few, many, or a class if the clone is expanded.

V gene	J gene	clone size	D gene	CDR3 DNA	CDR3 protein
TRBV27	TRBJ2-7	.	TRBD2	TGTGCCAGCAGAGGAGCGGGGAGCTACGAGCAGTACTTC	CASRGAGSYEQYF
TRBV7-9	TRBJ1-1	once	.	TGTGCCAGCAGCTTAGCGCGGTCAGGGGCGGGCACTGAAGCTTTCTTT	CASSLARSGAGTEAFF
TRBV27	TRBJ1-6	few	.	TGTGCCAGCAGTCCAGATTCACCCCTCCACTTT	CASSPDSPLHF
TRBV5-6	TRBJ2-7	.	TRBD2	TGTGCCAGCAGCTACGGGAGGGCTTTCCGGGAGCAGTACTTC	CASSYGRAFREQYF
TRBV13	TRBJ2-7	once	TRBD1	TGTGCCAGCAGCCTAGCTCGCAGGGGGTCCCACGAGCAGTACTTC	CASSLARRGSHEQYF
TRBV10-2	TRBJ1-1	.	.	TGCGCCAGCATGGGGATTAAATGGGGCACTGAAGCTTTCTTT	CASMGIKWGTEAFF
TRBV5-1	TRBJ1-1	few	TRBD1	TGCGCCAGCAGCTTGGGATATTTCGAGACAGGGGCTGAAGCTTTCTTT	CASSLGYFETGAEAFF
TRBV4-1	TRBJ2-3	.	TRBD1	TGCGCCAGCAGTTTACCGGGACAGGGAACAGATACGCAGTATTTT	CASSLPGQGTDTQYF
TRBV6-5	TRBJ1-1	once	.	TGTGCCAGCAGTTATAGTGGGGTTACTGAAGCTTTCTTT	CASSYSGVTEAFF
TRBV29-1	TRBJ1-2	.	TRBD1	TGCAGCGTTGTTCTCCGGGACAGATACTATGGCTACACCTTC	CSVVLRDRYYGYTF
TRBV27	TRBJ1-1	.	.	TGTGCCAGCAGTTTATCGAAGAGGACTGAAGCTTTCTTT	CASSLSKRTEAFF
TRBV21-1	TRBJ2-2	.	.	TGTGCCAGAGAAAAAGGGAGAGAGCTGTTTTTT	CAREKGRELFF
TRBV11-2	TRBJ1-2	.	.	TGTGCCAGCAGCCGCAGGGGCGCAAGTTATGGCTACACCTTC	CASSRRGASYGYTF
TRBV6-5	TRBJ2-3	.	.	TGTGCCAGCAGTCCCGGGACTTCCCAGGGGACGCAGTATTTT	CASSPGTSQGTQYF
TRBV6-1	TRBJ1-1	.	.	TGTGCCAGCAGTGGTCATGATTTAGGCACTGAAGCTTTCTTT	CASSGHDLGTEAFF
TRBV29-1	TRBJ2-7	.	TRBD1	TGCAGCGCGACAGGGCCCTCCTACGAGCAGTACTTC	CSATGPSYEQYF
TRBV7-2	TRBJ2-7	once	TRBD1	TGTGCCAGCAGCTTAGCTGCGCTGGACAGGCGTTGGAACGAGCAGTACTTC	CASSLAALDRRWNEQYF
TRBV18	TRBJ2-1	.	TRBD1	TGTGCCAGCTCACCCAACCCCGGGACAGGCCCCAATGAGCAGTTCTTC	CASSPNPGTGPNEQFF
TRBV25-1	TRBJ1-1	.	.	TGTGCCAGCAGTCCCTTATCAGAACCCCTTAAAGACACTGAAGCTTTCTTT	CASSPLSEPLKDTEAFF
TRBV7-9	TRBJ1-6	.	TRBD1	TGTGCCAGCAGCTTATTTAACAGGGGTCCATATGATAATTCACCCCTCCACTTT	CASSLFNRGPYDNSPLHF
TRBV29-1	TRBJ2-2	.	TRBD2	TGCAGCGTTGAAGATCCGACTAGCGGGAACACCGGGGAGCTGTTTTTT	CSVEDPTSGNTGELFF
TRBV14	TRBJ2-1	.	TRBD2	TGTGCCAGCAGCCAAGATATGGGACTAGCGGGGGGGAACGAGCAGTTCTTC	CASSQDMGLAGGNEQFF
TRBV7-9	TRBJ2-1	.	.	TGTGCCAGCAGCTTTGGCAGGGCCCTACTCAATGAGCAGTTCTTC	CASSFGRALLNEQFF